The 3 T cell receptor beta chains given below trace back to one sample, sequenced in a study of T cells after yellow fever vaccination. TCRdb re-analysed the 5' RACE reads in MiXCR, keeping a single row per CDR3 protein. In the table there are about 16,000 distinct CDR3 sequences, approximately 4.1% of which are singletons. The sequencing used PBMCs, either bulk or a sorted T-cell subset (CD4+, CD8+, memory, or dextramer-sorted; not recorded which), collected 15 days after the yellow fever booster vaccination. These receptor sequences come from a young man who received the YFV17D yellow fever vaccine.

Ten or more counts support this clonotype. The genes are TRBV15 and TRBJ2-1; maybe TRBD1 (6 bases). Germline CDR1 reads LNHNV; CDR2 reads YYDKDF (reference sequence). The CDR3 runs to 12 residues. V was clipped by 5 bases and J by 10 bases, with 12 bases between them. CDR3 amino acids: CATSSQGPEQFF. The CDR3 bases are TGTGCCACCAGCTCACAGGGTCCCGAGCAGTTCTTC.

This clonotype was seen at least ten times. V and J are TRBV25-1 and TRBJ1-2, with TRBD1 matching 8 bases. The germline CDR1 and CDR2 sequences are MGHDK and SYGVNS. The CDR3 is 15 residues long. Losses at the gene ends were 5 bases for V and 2 bases for J; bases not matched to a gene: 7. The CDR3 coding sequence is TGTGCCAGCAGTATGACAGGGGCGACGAACTATGGCTACACCTTC. It codes for CASSMTGATNYGYTF.

By share of the sample, this clonotype is medium-sized. The genes are TRBV10-3 and TRBJ2-2; TRBD1 agrees at 7 bases. CDR3 length equals 14 residues. CDR1 ENHRY and CDR2 SYGVKD come from the germline V gene. J lost 4 bases, V lost 9 bases, and 8 bases had no gene match. The DNA of the CDR3 is TGTGCCATAGGCCGGGACAGTCTCACCGGGGAGCTGTTTTTT. Its translation is CAIGRDSLTGELFF.